One sample yielded the 15 T cell receptor beta chains listed below, sequenced in a study of molecular identifiers for immune sequencing clone quantification. MiXCR, run by TCRdb on the PCR reads, gives a single entry per CDR3 protein. The sample contains about 60,000 distinct CDR3 sequences, around 19% of which appear only once. What was sequenced was naive CD8+ T cells from blood, with Jurkat cell RNA spiked in. The sample's subset: FACS-sorted CD8+CD4-CCR7+CD45RA+ naive T cells. These receptors all stem from a human donor in good health. Some libraries in this study had Jurkat cell RNA spiked in.

The chain couples TRBV13 to TRBJ2-5, with D uncertain. Germline CDR1 reads PRHDT; CDR2 reads FYEKMQ (reference sequence). This CDR3 has 14 amino acids. The V and J ends lost 1 base and 5 bases respectively, with 11 bases between them. The CDR3 protein is CASSLVARDETQYF. CDR3 nucleotides: TGTGCCAGCAGCTTAGTCGCTAGGGATGAGACCCAGTACTTC.

This clonotype occurred many times. The chain couples TRBV3-1 to TRBJ2-1, with a possible D match to TRBD2 (6 bases). CDR1 and CDR2 from the germline V gene are LGHDT and YNNKEL (reference sequence). The ends were cut back, 5 bases at V and 6 bases at J, with 23 bases in the middle. This CDR3 has 17 residues. The CDR3 coding sequence is TGTGCCAGCAGCTGGGCCTCTATTCGCGGGATAGGCAATGAGCAGTTCTTC. Residues: CASSWASIRGIGNEQFF.

This clonotype has only a few counts. V gene TRBV7-6 combines with J gene TRBJ2-2, with D unresolved. The CDR3 contains 16 residues. The V end lost 5 bases, the J end lost 5 bases, and 18 bases lay between the germline ends. Per germline, CDR1 SGHVS and CDR2 FNYEAQ. CDR3 coding DNA: TGTGCCAGCAGCCCCGCTATGGAACTCGAGACCGGGGAGCTGTTTTTT. This translates into CASSPAMELETGELFF.

This clonotype has ten or more counts. This rearrangement joins TRBV6-1 to TRBJ2-1; unclear D gene. This CDR3 is 15 amino acids long. Germline V gives CDR1 MNHNS, CDR2 SASEGT. V lost 2 bases and J lost 7, with 15 bases in between. CDR3 in DNA: TGTGCCAGCAGTGAATTTGTAACACCGACAAATGAGCAGTTCTTC. As protein: CASSEFVTPTNEQFF.

With respect to this clonotype: This may be a read error, as it is one base from a much larger clone. The chain joins TRBV12-3 or TRBV12-4 to TRBJ2-1; 8 nucleotides align to TRBD2. The CDR3 contains 15 residues. CDR3 nucleotides: TGTGCCGGCAGGCATAAGGGACTAGCCTACAATGAGCAGTTCTTC. Translating gives CAGRHKGLAYNEQFF.

This clonotype was seen repeatedly, ten times or more. This chain connects TRBV3-1 to TRBJ2-2, with D uncertain. The germline gives CDR1 LGHDT, CDR2 YNNKEL (reference sequence). V was trimmed by 1 base and J by 1 base, leaving 7 bases between them. CDR3 length: 15 residues. The CDR3 loop is CASSQAWENTGELFF. The CDR3 DNA reads TGTGCCAGCAGCCAAGCGTGGGAGAACACCGGGGAGCTGTTTTTT.

This clonotype has more than one count but fewer than ten. This chain links TRBV7-6 with TRBJ1-1, with a tentative D call TRBD1 (5 bases). The germline V and J ends were trimmed by 5 bases and 1 base, with 8 bases remaining between them. The germline V gene has CDR1 SGHVS and CDR2 FNYEAQ. There are 13 residues in the CDR3. CDR3 in amino acids: CASSAGTNTEAFF. DNA of the CDR3: TGTGCCAGCAGCGCCGGGACGAACACTGAAGCTTTCTTT.

In its sample, this clonotype was seen a few times. This chain connects TRBV4-1 to TRBJ2-1; 7 bases fit TRBD2. The ends lost 4 bases at V and 4 bases at J; junction bases unmatched: 7. CDR3 length: 15 amino acids. Germline-derived CDR1 and CDR2 are MGHRA and YSYEKL. The CDR3 protein is CASSPTGTTYNEQFF. The DNA for the CDR3 is TGCGCCAGCAGCCCAACCGGGACTACTTACAATGAGCAGTTCTTC.

A word on this clonotype: A much larger clonotype is one base distant, so this may be a read error. The chain combines TRBV27 with TRBJ1-5; D unclear. Germline CDR1 is MNHEY and CDR2 is SMNVEV (reference sequence). The CDR3 totals 12 residues. CDR3 protein: CASSPRNRPQHF. DNA of the CDR3: TGTGCCAGCAGCCCCAGGAATCGGCCCCAGCATTTT.

This clonotype has a count of ten or more. The J gene is TRBJ2-2, the V gene TRBV20-1; 10 positions agree with TRBD1. Trimming took 6 bases from V and 4 from J; bases not matched to a gene: 11. In germline, CDR1 is DFQATT, CDR2 SNEGSKA (reference sequence). The CDR3 consists of 16 residues. CDR3 coding DNA: TGCAGTGCGAGCCCCGGGACAGGGGTGGGCACCGGGGAGCTGTTTTTT. This translates into CSASPGTGVGTGELFF.

The chain uses TRBV19 and TRBJ1-5; D remains ambiguous. Germline CDR1 and CDR2: LNHDA and SQIVND (reference sequence). V was shortened by 2 bases and J by 7 bases, with 15 bases between the two germline ends. The CDR3 has 15 residues. The CDR3 here is CASSIYMTQDQPQHF. CDR3 bases: TGTGCCAGTAGTATATACATGACCCAAGACCAGCCCCAGCATTTT.

This clonotype was seen ten or more times. V gene TRBV27 combines with J gene TRBJ1-6; TRBD1 aligns across 8 bases. Germline-derived CDR1 and CDR2 are MNHEY and SMNVEV (reference sequence). The CDR3 spans 13 residues. V gave up 5 bases and J gave up 8 bases; unmatched junction bases: 2. The CDR3, as DNA: TGTGCCAGCAGTGGGACAGGCTATTCACCCCTCCACTTT. Protein: CASSGTGYSPLHF.

A single count supports this clonotype. This may arise from a read error, as a much more abundant clone is one base away. The chain uses TRBV11-2 and TRBJ2-1; 7 nucleotides match TRBD1. The germline V gene has CDR1 SGHAT and CDR2 FQNNGV. The CDR3 contains 16 residues. DNA of the CDR3: TGTGCCAGCGGCTTAGGTAACAGGGGCTCCTACAATGAGCAGTTCTTC. It specifies CASGLGNRGSYNEQFF.

This clonotype was picked up many times. Mismatch with germline at one junction end may stem from a read error. This chain connects TRBV19 to TRBJ2-7; tentatively, D is TRBD1 or TRBD2 (5 bases each). CDR1 is LNHDA, CDR2 SQIVND, per germline (reference sequence). CDR3 length: 13 residues. In DNA form, the CDR3 reads TGTGCCAGTAGTATTGGGGTAAGCCGGGACCAAATCTTC. Its translation: CASSIGVSRDQIF.

V and J are TRBV19 and TRBJ2-1, with D uncertain. Germline assignment: CDR1 LNHDA and CDR2 SQIVND (reference sequence). V lost 6 bases and J 7 bases, leaving 16 bases between the germline ends. This CDR3 contains 14 residues. Written as DNA, the CDR3 is TGTGCCAGTAGCATTGTGAGTGGAGTAAATGAGCAGTTCTTC. Translating it yields CASSIVSGVNEQFF.